This T cell receptor beta chain was sequenced in a study of T cell repertoires in cytomegalovirus infection. This clonotype was counted between two and nine times. Each CDR3 protein gets one entry after TCRdb re-called the reads with MiXCR. The table records hundreds of thousands of distinct CDR3 sequences, approximately 33% of them present only once. Source material: PBMCs. This TCR came from a human donor in good health (CMV status not recorded). Some clones in this sample may be carry-over from other donors' samples.

CDR3 sequence reads: CATSDWAGGVTGELFF. The CDR3 DNA follows: TGTGCCACCAGTGATTGGGCAGGGGGCGTCACCGGGGAGCTGTTTTTT. J is TRBJ2-2 and V is TRBV24-1, with TRBD1 matching 8 bases. The CDR3 loop spans 16 amino acids. J lost 4 bases, V lost 2 bases, and 5 bases had no gene match. Germline lookup yields CDR1 KGHDR and CDR2 SFDVKD.